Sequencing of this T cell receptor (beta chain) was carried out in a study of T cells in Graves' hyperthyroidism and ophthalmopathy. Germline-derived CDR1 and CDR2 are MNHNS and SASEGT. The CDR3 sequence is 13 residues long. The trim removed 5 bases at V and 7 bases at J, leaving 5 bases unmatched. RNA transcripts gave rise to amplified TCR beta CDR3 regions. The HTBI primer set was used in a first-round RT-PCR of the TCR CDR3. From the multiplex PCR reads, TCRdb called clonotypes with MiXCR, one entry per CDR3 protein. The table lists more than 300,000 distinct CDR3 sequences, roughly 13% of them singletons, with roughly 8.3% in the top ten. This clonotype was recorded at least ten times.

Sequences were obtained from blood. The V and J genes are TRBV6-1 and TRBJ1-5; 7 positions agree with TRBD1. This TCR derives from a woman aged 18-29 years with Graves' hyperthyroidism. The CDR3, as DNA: TGTGCCAGCAGTCGCGACAGGGTACAGCCCCAGCATTTT. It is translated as CASSRDRVQPQHF.